A single sample is the source of the 9 T cell receptor beta chains below, sequenced in a study of identical twins. One entry per CDR3 protein, called by TCRdb with MiXCR from the 5' RACE reads. The table shows hundreds of thousands of distinct CDR3 sequences, with roughly 12% occurring only once. These data also formed part of another study, on yellow fever vaccine responses in identical twins.

The sample was PBMCs. Source of these receptors: a woman under 30 in good health.

In this sample, this clonotype turned up a few times. DNA for the CDR3: TGTGCCAGCAGCTCAGAGGGATTGAACTATGGCTACACCTTC. Residues: CASSSEGLNYGYTF. This sequence joins TRBV7-9 and TRBJ1-2; D is undetermined. Germline lookup yields CDR1 SEHNR and CDR2 FQNEAQ (reference sequence). CDR3 length: 14 amino acids. Trimming pared 4 bases from V and 2 bases from J, leaving 11 bases between.

The CDR3 is CASSRTSGRKHSTDTQYF. CDR3 in DNA: TGTGCCAGCAGCCGGACTAGCGGGAGGAAACATAGCACAGATACGCAGTATTTT. This sequence joins TRBV11-1 and TRBJ2-3; 14 bases match TRBD2. Germline loops: CDR1 SGHAT, CDR2 FQDESV (reference sequence). V was clipped by 5 bases and J by 0 bases; unmatched bases: 7. The CDR3 has 18 residues.

This chain links TRBV9 with TRBJ2-1, with no clear D. The CDR3 covers 11 residues. Germline CDR1 is SGDLS and CDR2 is YYNGEE. V was shortened by 3 bases and J by 9 bases, with 7 bases between the two germline ends. CDR3 amino acids: CASSGRSEQFF. The CDR3, as DNA: TGTGCCAGCAGCGGTAGGAGTGAGCAGTTCTTC.

DNA of the CDR3: TGTGCCAGCAGCCCCCCCCTCGCGATGGTGACCCAGTACTTC. Amino acids: CASSPPLAMVTQYF. The chain links TRBV11-2 to TRBJ2-5; D call uncertain. CDR3 length: 14 amino acids. Germline loops: CDR1 SGHAT, CDR2 FQNNGV. V was trimmed by 5 bases and J by 7 bases, leaving 17 bases between them. The full variable domain, its missing parts supplied by reference TRBV11-2 and TRBJ2-5, is EAGVAQSPRYKIIEKRQSVAFWCNPISGHATLYWYQQILGQGPKLLIQFQNNGVVDDSQLPKDRFSAERLKGVDSTLKIQPAKLEDSAVYLCASSPPLAMVTQYFGPGTRLLVL.

Only a few counts were recorded for this clonotype. The CDR3 protein is CSAATGNGELFF. The CDR3 DNA follows: TGCAGTGCCGCGACAGGGAACGGGGAGCTGTTTTTT. The chain couples TRBV20-1 to TRBJ2-2; 7 bases agree with TRBD1. Per germline, CDR1 DFQATT and CDR2 SNEGSKA (reference sequence). The CDR3 covers 12 residues. V was pared by 6 bases and J by 7 bases, with 5 bases of the junction left unmatched.

This clonotype was recorded many times. V and J are TRBV28 and TRBJ2-7, with 10 bases that match TRBD1. Germline CDR1 and CDR2: MDHEN and SYDVKM. The CDR3 contains 14 residues. After removal of 4 bases from V and 6 bases from J, the junction contained 6 bases not matched to a gene. CDR3 nucleotides: TGTGCCAGCAGTTCTCCGGGACAGGGGCTCGAGCAGTACTTC. Protein product: CASSSPGQGLEQYF.

This clonotype was detected many times. This sequence joins TRBV20-1 and TRBJ2-5; D perhaps matches TRBD2 (7 bases). Between the trimmed V and J ends, which lost 1 base and 5 bases, there was a span of 20 bases. This CDR3 has 16 amino acids. From germline, CDR1 is DFQATT and CDR2 SNEGSKA (reference sequence). The CDR3 DNA follows: TGCAGTGCTAGAGGTCTCCCCCCGGGGGGCCTGGAGACCCAGTACTTC. Its translation is CSARGLPPGGLETQYF.

This clonotype was seen a few times. This sequence joins TRBV5-1 and TRBJ1-4; 8 nucleotides match TRBD1. The CDR3 is made up of 14 amino acids. Germline trimming cut 4 bases from V and 4 bases from J; bases unmatched to any gene: 3. Germline CDR1 SGHRS, CDR2 YFSETQ. CDR3 sequence reads: CASSRQGNNEKLFF. The CDR3 region has the DNA TGCGCCAGCAGCCGACAGGGGAATAATGAAAAACTGTTTTTT.

The chain carries TRBV5-1 and TRBJ2-2, with no clear D. CDR3 length: 15 amino acids. The germline V gene encodes CDR1 SGHRS and CDR2 YFSETQ. V was pared by 2 bases and J by 1 base, with 9 bases between. The CDR3 DNA reads as TGCGCCAGCAGCTTCGGACGGAAGAACACCGGGGAGCTGTTTTTT. Translated, it gives CASSFGRKNTGELFF.